The T cell receptor beta chain under discussion was sequenced for a study of cytomegalovirus exposure and HLA in healthy donors (dated by TCRdb to between 2016 and 2019). Regarding the study in general: According to an earlier analysis of a few hundred of the donors, about 179 million T cells yielded some 110 million unique TCR beta sequences and 276 Gb of sequence data. Roughly 320 gigabases of sequencing data and 70 million to 100 million unique TCR sequences made up an early release that covered about 640 HLA-typed donors. Of the 300 to 500 genotyped donors, 80% to 90% were placed in the genetic ancestry cluster associated with self-reported Caucasian donors. The study aimed to test whether cataloging public T cell receptors could reveal signatures of past pathogen exposure. The T cell repertoires of under 750 subjects were profiled by immunosequencing and related to cytomegalovirus serostatus. Besides the first cohort of approximately 710 subjects, a separate validation cohort made up of 120 or so different subjects was used. To predict cytomegalovirus infection status, the study combined high-throughput TCR immunosequencing, statistical association of individual TCRs with disease status, and machine learning. To study patterns of TCR occurrence, a later analysis re-analyzed previously published TCR beta repertoires from 500 to 850 donors and added high-resolution HLA genotyping. The later analysis used no new phenotypic data to find candidate immune exposures, relying instead on TCR beta sequences and their occurrence across donors. An earlier analysis of 500 to 750 of the donors applied high-throughput TCR beta sequencing to assess whether each TCR beta V gene segment acted as functional or pseudogenic. Donor age, sex, ethnicity and CMV serostatus were collected together with the repertoire data. Genome-wide SNP genotypes for about 60% of the 666 donors were used in a later genetic analysis, which treated that subset as a discovery cohort. All discovery cohort repertoires had been generated on a single sequencing platform. HLA typing included class I and class II loci at four-digit resolution. Typing coverage varied by locus: 629-630 donors for A, B, C, DRB1 and DQB1; approximately 520 for DQA1; more than 600 for DPA1; under 490 for DPB1. A handful of DR-DQ haplotypes were handled as single units for association and clustering because linkage in the cohort was strong. Among some 400 genotyped donors of the cohort, an average of roughly 230,000 unique TCR beta nucleotide sequences was sequenced per donor, of which approximately 19% were non-productive. Beyond this particular receptor, the publication reports: In vitro tests confirmed that a few of the cytomegalovirus-associated TCR beta chains recognize cytomegalovirus antigens. Sequencing depth was assumed to be roughly uniform across donors in the presence/absence analyses, though that assumption may not hold. In a later analysis, HLA-associated TCR beta chains showed more clonal expansion and lower generation probabilities than non-associated chains that were equally common. A later analysis found that TCR association rates varied across HLA loci, with DRB1 alleles showing the most associated TCRs and HLA-C alleles the fewest. The sequencing pipeline was judged likely to have produced a cluster of highly shared sequence variants as a technical artifact. A later analysis associated approximately 17,000 TCR beta sequences with specific HLA alleles at a false discovery rate of 0.05. According to a later analysis, parvovirus B19, influenza, CMV and Epstein-Barr virus appeared linked to several top co-occurrence clusters. While some public TCRs were present in many individuals, most TCR sequences turned up only very rarely across donors. Because the 87-base-pair reads could not distinguish some IMGT-functional V segments, including TRBV6-2 and TRBV6-3, those segments were excluded. The classifier was reported to diagnose cytomegalovirus status with high specificity and sensitivity in both the original cohort and the validation cohort. Assigning TCR associations to individual alleles was difficult when HLA alleles, especially DR and DQ, strongly co-occurred. A later analysis found that most CMV-associated TCR beta chains appeared HLA-restricted, with HLA associations seemingly driven largely by CMV exposure. In a later genetic analysis, a missense DCLRE1C variant was associated with V-gene and J-gene trimming of TCR beta chains, and the association was replicated in an independent cohort. A later genetic analysis reported fewer N-insertions in productive TCRs among donors in an Asian-associated ancestry cluster than the roughly 620-donor mean. Linkage disequilibrium might explain the correlated functional status among segregating V segments, but an unknown experimental factor could not be ruled out. Only TCR beta chains were sequenced in this cohort, and the absence of alpha or paired-chain data limited detectable features. Immune exposure information for the cohort was limited to CMV serostatus. A further reported finding was that TCR beta sequences accurately predicted the HLA-A and HLA-B alleles for most subjects in the first cohort. About 17 rarely observed V segments, including chromosome 9 orphons, were excluded from the earlier analysis of about 600 of the donors because counts were too low. Because HLA typing was missing for some donors at each locus, association tests included only the typed subset. Broadly in line with IMGT annotations, most TCR beta V segments showed up in productive rearrangements about 87% or about 30% of the time in an earlier analysis of several hundred of the donors. A total of fewer than 200 TCR beta chains were listed by the study as associated with cytomegalovirus. It was suggested by the authors that the approach could potentially be generalized to other disease states and immunological phenotypes.

V is pared back by 2 bases and J by 4 bases, with 8 bases lying between the germline termini. The CDR3 starts with the cysteine, ends with the phenylalanine, and has 13 residues. Only CDR3 DNA is held: 39 bases, read in frame from base 1. CDR1 and CDR2 are read off the germline V gene as MNHEY and SVGAGI. The library was built by means of the immunoSEQ multiplex PCR assay. For the multiplex PCR, a mixture combining 60 forward primers for TCR Vbeta segments and 13 reverse primers for TCR Jbeta segments was used. A multiplex PCR assay on genomic DNA amplified the CDR3 region of rearranged TCR beta genes. On the Illumina HiSeq System, the amplified TCR beta libraries were sequenced as 87-base-pair reads. As for how the authors treated the data: In a later analysis, tens of millions of unique TCR beta chains were counted across the roughly 700 repertoires, and about 10 million of these chains were shared by at least two donors. A nearest-neighbor algorithm error-corrected the raw reads and collapsed the reads into unique sequences, merging closely related sequences to remove PCR and sequencing errors. V, D and J gene segments were assigned by aligning CDR3 sequences to IMGT reference sequences. Each retained sequence needed at least a six-nucleotide match to both a V gene segment and a J gene segment. A rearrangement counted as productive if the CDR3 had no stop codons and remained in frame with V and J, and every other rearrangement counted as non-productive. Following IMGT convention, CDR3 was defined as the stretch from the second conserved V-encoded cysteine to the conserved J-encoded phenylalanine. In an earlier analysis of around 640 of the donors, sequences lacking an unambiguous match to a single V gene segment were excluded. An earlier analysis of 500 to 700 of the donors classified V segments as functional when productive rearrangements were above 56.7% and as segregating when the standard deviation between donors was above 5%. A statistical classification framework was built to diagnose cytomegalovirus status from the catalog of TCR beta chain sequences. A later analysis assigned V and J genes by comparing TCR nucleotide sequences with IMGT/GENE-DB human TR gene sequences. Using the TCRdist pipeline, a later analysis assigned CDR3 sequences along with most-parsimonious VDJ recombination scenarios. In a later analysis, each TCR beta chain was defined by its CDR3 amino acid sequence together with its V-gene family, and reads without a unique V-gene family were excluded. To address suspected cross-contamination and a sequencing artifact, a later analysis removed 592 highly shared, low-generation-probability nucleotide sequences. A later analysis calculated a clonal expansion index for each public chain from normalized within-repertoire ranks of inferred template counts. In a later analysis, generation probabilities were computed with a VDJ recombination model fitted to out-of-frame rearrangements, and the resulting probabilities were checked against IGoR. Hypergeometric tests were used in a later analysis to score TCR-TCR, TCR-HLA and TCR-CMV co-occurrence, with a repertoire-size bias correction applied to the TCR pairs. In a later analysis, false discovery rates were estimated by permuting HLA or CMV assignments 20 times. In a later analysis, co-occurring TCRs were grouped with DBSCAN, and TCRdist sequence similarity was added when clustering was performed within HLA-allele-positive subsets. Repertoires with fewer than 30,000 or more than 120,000 public chains were left out of co-occurrence clustering, as were five repertoires with anomalous nucleotide sharing. TCRdb limited this immuneACCESS table to in-frame rearrangements with V and J called. A share of clones is missing; checked studies link under half to unresolved V genes, and the rest is unexplained. D and trimming come from the DNA, and the V and J calls and clone size come from that table. This sample has roughly 100,000 clones in its table, and around 82% of those were observed once. The ten largest make up 1.5% to 2% of the sample.

The cohort was made up of approximately 700 healthy bone marrow donors. At the time of sampling, all cohort members were nominally healthy, though unrecorded immune exposures were likely present. The donor was CMV seronegative and was included in the group of a few hundred seronegative cohort members. Each donor provided a peripheral blood sample, and peripheral blood mononuclear cells were used for TCR beta sequencing. Genomic DNA extraction from the blood cell samples was performed with the Qiagen DNeasy Blood Extraction Kit. Remarks on this clone: Its binding antigen is unknown. One base away there is no much larger clone; base qualities are not given.

The sequence was obtained from a woman aged 35 to 49 in good health and CMV-seronegative. The rearranged chain carries TRBV6-5 and TRBJ1-2; TRBD1 is perhaps the D gene, given 6 matching bases. Sequencing was carried out using PBMCs. The CDR3 is CASSYGQFYGYTF. The DNA reads as follows: TGTGCCAGCAGTTACGGACAGTTCTATGGCTACACCTTC.